These 23 T cell receptor beta chains were sequenced from one sample in a study of cytomegalovirus exposure and HLA in healthy donors (dated by TCRdb to between 2016 and 2019). Library preparation was by the immunoSEQ multiplex PCR assay. A mixture of 60 forward primers for TCR Vbeta segments and 13 reverse primers for TCR Jbeta segments was used in the multiplex PCR. What TCRdb holds here is the immuneACCESS table cut down to in-frame rearrangements. Part of the clones is not present; checked against another copy, under half of the missing clones reflect an unresolved V gene, and the others are unexplained. A total of nearly 300,000 clones appear in this sample, more than 80% of them only once. 4% of the sample is in the top ten clones. The sequenced material came from PBMCs. All receptors come from a middle-aged man in good health and CMV-seropositive.

This clone was counted only a few times. The J gene is TRBJ2-4, the V gene TRBV18; 15 nucleotides line up with TRBD2. CDR1 KGHSH and CDR2 LQKENI come from the germline V gene. The CDR3 spans 19 residues. V dropped 1 base and J dropped 2; count of bases not matched to a gene: 6. The CDR3 sequence: CASSPRTSGRAGPKNIQYF. CDR3 nucleotides: TGTGCCAGCTCACCACGGACTAGCGGGAGGGCTGGGCCCAAAAACATTCAGTACTTC. The variable domain in full, completed from reference TRBV18 and TRBJ2-4, reads NAGVMQNPRHLVRRRGQEARLRCSPMKGHSHVYWYRQLPEEGLKFMVYLQKENIIDESGMPKERFSAEFPKEGPSILRIQQVVRGDSAAYFCASSPRTSGRAGPKNIQYFGAGTRLSVL.

The V and J genes are TRBV7-3 and TRBJ2-5; possible D gene TRBD2, 5 bases. Germline CDR1 is SGHTA and CDR2 is FQGTGA. V was shortened by 1 base and J by 4 bases, with 13 bases between the two germline ends. This CDR3 is 15 amino acids long. In DNA, the CDR3 is TGTGCCAGCAGCTTAATTCCCGGGGTCGGAGAGACCCAGTACTTC. Amino acid sequence: CASSLIPGVGETQYF.

This clone was counted once. V gene TRBV5-1 combines with J gene TRBJ1-4; the D gene is possibly TRBD1 (6 bases). This CDR3 region has 13 residues. Trimming took 4 bases from V and 8 from J, leaving 12 bases between them. CDR1 SGHRS and CDR2 YFSETQ come from the germline V gene. The CDR3 loop reads CASSPQGREKLFF. In nucleotides, the CDR3 is TGCGCCAGCAGCCCTCAGGGGCGAGAAAAACTGTTTTTT. The whole variable domain, remainder taken from reference TRBV5-1 and TRBJ1-4, is KAGVTQTPRYLIKTRGQQVTLSCSPISGHRSVSWYQQTPGQGLQFLFEYFSETQRNKGNFPGRFSGRQFSNSRSEMNVSTLELGDSALYLCASSPQGREKLFFGSGTQLSVL.

The chain carries TRBV10-2 and TRBJ1-1; 7 bases line up with TRBD1. This CDR3 contains 14 residues. Germline CDR1 and CDR2: WSHSY and SAAADI. Trimming removed 2 bases from V and 1 base from J; junction bases left unmatched: 1. CDR3: CASSEGTANTEAFF. For the CDR3, the DNA is TGCGCCAGCAGTGAGGGGACAGCGAACACTGAAGCTTTCTTT.

The chain couples TRBV19 to TRBJ1-6; 7 nucleotides align to TRBD1. Germline V gene data show CDR1 as LNHDA and CDR2 as SQIVND (reference sequence). After removal of 7 bases from V and 4 bases from J, the junction contained 4 bases not matched to a gene. The CDR3 has 14 amino acids. The CDR3 DNA follows: TGTGCCAGTACTACGACAGGGTATAATTCACCCCTCCACTTT. Translated: CASTTTGYNSPLHF.

The chain joins TRBV19 to TRBJ1-1, with D hard to call. V was shortened by 10 bases and J by 1 base, with 13 bases between the two germline ends. The CDR3 is made up of 13 amino acids. CDR1 and CDR2 from the germline V gene are LNHDA and SQIVND (reference sequence). CDR3 bases: TGTGCCACTTCGACGGCGGGGAACACTGAAGCTTTCTTT. This gives the protein CATSTAGNTEAFF.

A few counts support this clone. The chain is built from TRBV6-6 and TRBJ2-1, with TRBD1 matching over 11 bases. The CDR3 runs 15 residues. Germline assignment: CDR1 MNHNY and CDR2 SVGAGI (reference sequence). V dropped 6 bases and J dropped 6; count of bases not matched to a gene: 7. The CDR3 loop is CASSLGTGGFNEQFF. The CDR3 coding sequence is TGTGCCAGCAGCCTAGGGACAGGGGGGTTCAATGAGCAGTTCTTC.

The V and J genes are TRBV4-2 and TRBJ2-7, with 7 bases that match TRBD2. The germline V gene encodes CDR1 LGHNA and CDR2 YNFKEQ. V was pared by 2 bases and J by 0 bases, with 10 bases of the junction left unmatched. CDR3 size: 17 residues. The CDR3 DNA reads TGTGCCAGCAGCCAATTTTTAGCGGGCATCGGCTCCTACGAGCAGTACTTC. This codes for CASSQFLAGIGSYEQYF.

This clone occurred once. The chain employs TRBV18 and TRBJ2-2; TRBD2 matches 10 bases. The ends lost 1 base at V and 2 bases at J; junction bases unmatched: 4. The CDR3 runs 17 residues. Germline CDR1 is KGHSH and CDR2 is LQKENI. For the CDR3, the DNA is TGTGCCAGCTCACCACTACTAGCGGGGCCTAACACCGGGGAGCTGTTTTTT. Protein product: CASSPLLAGPNTGELFF.

This chain joins TRBV4-1 and TRBJ1-2; perhaps TRBD1 as D (6 bases). V lost 10 bases and J lost 8, with 17 bases in between. Per germline, CDR1 MGHRA and CDR2 YSYEKL. The CDR3 contains 12 residues. CDR3 loop: CATRGAPRGYTF. The DNA for the CDR3 is TGCGCCACCAGGGGAGCCCCAAGAGGCTACACCTTC.

The chain links TRBV10-3 to TRBJ2-3; TRBD2 agrees at 8 bases. V gave up 8 bases and J gave up 2 bases; unmatched junction bases: 12. The CDR3 consists of 16 residues. The V gene's germline CDR1 is ENHRY and CDR2 SYGVKD. Written as DNA, the CDR3 is TGTGCCATCCAAGCGGGAGCAACTGGAGCCACAGATACGCAGTATTTT. Residues: CAIQAGATGATDTQYF.

The rearrangement uses TRBV5-1 and TRBJ2-1, with 7 bases matching TRBD1. The trim removed 4 bases at V and 3 bases at J, leaving 7 bases unmatched. From germline, CDR1 is SGHRS and CDR2 YFSETQ. The CDR3 runs 15 residues. CDR3 protein: CASSPDRDYYNEQFF. The CDR3 DNA is TGCGCCAGCAGCCCCGACAGGGATTACTACAATGAGCAGTTCTTC.

The chain has TRBV7-8 and TRBJ2-7; the D gene is possibly TRBD2 (6 bases). CDR1 is SGHVS and CDR2 is FQNEAQ in the germline V gene. Between the trimmed V and J ends, which lost 5 bases and 2 bases, there was a span of 10 bases. The CDR3 extends over 13 amino acids. CDR3 in amino acids: CASSPTSAYEQYF. For the CDR3, the DNA is TGTGCCAGCAGCCCGACTAGTGCCTACGAGCAGTACTTC.

This sequence joins TRBV20-1 and TRBJ2-1; possible D gene TRBD2, 5 bases. The CDR3 is 11 amino acids. Germline CDR1 DFQATT, CDR2 SNEGSKA (reference sequence). V lost 5 bases and J lost 9, with 11 bases in between. The chain's CDR3 is CSASGRAEQFF. CDR3 sequence (DNA): TGCAGTGCTTCGGGAAGGGCTGAGCAGTTCTTC.

The chain joins TRBV27 to TRBJ2-5, with a tentative D call TRBD1 (6 bases). CDR3 length equals 16 residues. Trimming took off 3 bases at V and 0 bases at J, with 14 bases between the two ends. Germline assignment: CDR1 MNHEY and CDR2 SMNVEV (reference sequence). The CDR3 region has the DNA TGTGCCAGCAGTTTGGTCAGGGGCTTGTACCAAGAGACCCAGTACTTC. Translating gives CASSLVRGLYQETQYF.

This clone was counted a single time. The chain uses TRBV2 and TRBJ1-3; 8 bases fit TRBD1. The CDR3 is 17 residues long. V shed 5 bases, J shed 0 bases, and the junction held 9 bases outside the gene matches. Germline CDR1 SNHLY, CDR2 FYNNEI. The CDR3 DNA sequence: TGTGCCAGCAGTTCAAACCCGGGACAGGACTCTGGAAACACCATATATTTT. Encoded protein: CASSSNPGQDSGNTIYF.

The gene calls are TRBV7-9 and TRBJ1-1, with 9 nucleotides matching TRBD1. CDR3 length: 13 residues. Germline CDR1 reads SEHNR; CDR2 reads FQNEAQ (reference sequence). J lost 6 bases, V lost 5 bases, and 4 bases had no gene match. CDR3 coding DNA: TGTGCCAGCAGCGGGACAGGGAGTGCTGAAGCTTTCTTT. Protein product: CASSGTGSAEAFF. Based on the CDR3 plus reference TRBV7-9 and TRBJ1-1, the full variable domain is DTGVSQNPRHKITKRGQNVTFRCDPISEHNRLYWYRQTLGQGPEFLTYFQNEAQLEKSRLLSDRFSAERPKGSFSTLEIQRTEQGDSAMYLCASSGTGSAEAFFGQGTRLTVV.

The gene calls are TRBV9 and TRBJ1-4, with D perhaps TRBD1 (6 bases). Germline lookup yields CDR1 SGDLS and CDR2 YYNGEE. This CDR3 is built from 14 residues. The V end was cut by 5 bases, the J end by 4 bases, with 12 bases between. The CDR3 sequence is CASSTGTRNEKLFF. CDR3 coding DNA: TGTGCCAGCAGTACCGGGACACGTAATGAAAAACTGTTTTTT.

This clone has just one count. The J gene is TRBJ1-3, the V gene TRBV5-1; the match to TRBD1 covers 7 bases. V gave up 0 bases and J gave up 3 bases; unmatched junction bases: 6. This CDR3 is built from 16 residues. Germline CDR1 and CDR2: SGHRS and YFSETQ. DNA of the CDR3: TGCGCCAGCAGCTTGGCCGTAGGGGGCGATGGAAACACCATATATTTT. Its protein product is CASSLAVGGDGNTIYF.

The chain uses TRBV30 and TRBJ1-3, with D maybe TRBD1 (6 bases). V lost 6 bases and J 3 bases, leaving 15 bases between the germline ends. CDR3 size: 14 residues. Germline CDR1 GTSNPN, CDR2 SVGIG (reference sequence). The CDR3, as DNA: TGTGCCTGCAACAGGGTAAAACGTGGAAACACCATATATTTT. Amino acids: CACNRVKRGNTIYF.

The V call is TRBV27, the J call TRBJ2-3; 8 nucleotides match TRBD2. With V trimmed by 10 bases and J by 0 bases, 9 bases remained unmatched. The CDR3 sequence is 15 residues long. Germline CDR1 is MNHEY and CDR2 is SMNVEV (reference sequence). CDR3 DNA: TGTGCCACTACTAGCGGCGGAGGAAGCACAGATACGCAGTATTTT. Amino acid sequence: CATTSGGGSTDTQYF.

The genes are TRBV27 and TRBJ2-7; 8 bases line up with TRBD1. Losses at the gene ends were 7 bases for V and 3 bases for J; bases not matched to a gene: 5. The CDR3 has 13 amino acids. CDR1 and CDR2 from the germline V gene are MNHEY and SMNVEV (reference sequence). The DNA for the CDR3 is TGTGCCAGCAAGGACAGGGACCACTACGAGCAGTACTTC. The encoded protein is CASKDRDHYEQYF.

This chain joins TRBV11-2 and TRBJ1-1; TRBD1 aligns across 8 bases. Germline V gives CDR1 SGHAT, CDR2 FQNNGV. The V gene end was trimmed by 2 bases and the J gene end by 4 bases; junction bases not matched to a gene: 3. This CDR3 is built from 14 residues. The CDR3 region is CASSLSGGGTEAFF. The DNA of the CDR3 is TGTGCCAGCAGCTTATCAGGGGGCGGCACTGAAGCTTTCTTT.